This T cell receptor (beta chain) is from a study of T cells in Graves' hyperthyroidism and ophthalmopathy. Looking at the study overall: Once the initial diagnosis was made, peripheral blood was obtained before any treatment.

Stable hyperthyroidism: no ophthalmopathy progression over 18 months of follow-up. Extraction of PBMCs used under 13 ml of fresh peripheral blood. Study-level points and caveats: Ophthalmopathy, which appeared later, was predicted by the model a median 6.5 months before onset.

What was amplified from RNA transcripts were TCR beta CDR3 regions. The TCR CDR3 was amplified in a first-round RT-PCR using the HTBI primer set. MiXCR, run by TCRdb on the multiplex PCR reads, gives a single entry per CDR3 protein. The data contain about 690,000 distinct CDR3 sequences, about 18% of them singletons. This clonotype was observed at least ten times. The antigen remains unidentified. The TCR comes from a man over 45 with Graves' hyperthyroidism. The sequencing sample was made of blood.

Written as DNA, the CDR3 is TGTGCCAGCAGCTTGACAGGGGGCTCTCCAGGCGAGCAGTACTTC. Amino acid sequence: CASSLTGGSPGEQYF. The rearrangement links TRBV7-8 to TRBJ2-7; TRBD1 matches at 10 bases. CDR3 size: 15 residues. Trimming at V came to 3 bases and at J to 6 bases, leaving 8 bases not matched to a gene. CDR1 and CDR2 (germline): SGHVS, FQNEAQ.